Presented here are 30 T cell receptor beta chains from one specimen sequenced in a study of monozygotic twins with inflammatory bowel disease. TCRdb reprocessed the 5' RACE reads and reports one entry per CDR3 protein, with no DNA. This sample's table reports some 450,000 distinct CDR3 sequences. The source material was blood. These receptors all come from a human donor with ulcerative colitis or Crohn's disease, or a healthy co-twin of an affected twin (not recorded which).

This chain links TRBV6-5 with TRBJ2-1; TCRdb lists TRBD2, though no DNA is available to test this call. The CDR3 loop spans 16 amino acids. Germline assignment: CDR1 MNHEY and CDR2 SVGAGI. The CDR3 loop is CASSYTGLAGTNEQFF.

CDR3 loop: CASSLYPGQGAIPNQNIQYF. The chain has TRBV4-3 and TRBJ2-4; absent DNA, TCRdb's TRBD1 call cannot be checked. CDR3 size: 20 residues. CDR1 LGHNA and CDR2 YSLEER come from the germline V gene.

The CDR3 region is CASSNSGDEQFF. The V and J genes are TRBV28 and TRBJ2-1; there is no DNA to check the TCRdb D call of TRBD2. The CDR3 is made up of 12 amino acids. Germline CDR1 and CDR2: MDHEN and SYDVKM.

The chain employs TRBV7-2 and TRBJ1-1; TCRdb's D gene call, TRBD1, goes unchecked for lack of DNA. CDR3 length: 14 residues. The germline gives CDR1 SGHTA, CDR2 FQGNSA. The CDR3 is CASSLTGTDTEAFF.

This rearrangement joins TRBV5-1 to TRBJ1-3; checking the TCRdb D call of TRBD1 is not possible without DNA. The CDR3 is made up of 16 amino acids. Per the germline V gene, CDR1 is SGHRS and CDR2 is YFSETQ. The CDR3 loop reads CASSFASGTEGNTIYF.

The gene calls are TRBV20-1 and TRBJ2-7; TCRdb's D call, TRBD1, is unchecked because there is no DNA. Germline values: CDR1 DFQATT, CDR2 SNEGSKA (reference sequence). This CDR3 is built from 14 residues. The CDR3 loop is CSAALPGAYNEQYF.

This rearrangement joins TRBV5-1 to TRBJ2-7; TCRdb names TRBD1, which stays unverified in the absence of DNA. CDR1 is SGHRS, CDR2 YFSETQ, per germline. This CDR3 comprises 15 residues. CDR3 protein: CASRVGTGRIYEQYF.

The CDR3 loop reads CASSLRGESTGELFF. The V gene is TRBV11-2, the J gene TRBJ2-2. Germline CDR1 is SGHAT and CDR2 is FQNNGV. The CDR3 spans 15 residues.

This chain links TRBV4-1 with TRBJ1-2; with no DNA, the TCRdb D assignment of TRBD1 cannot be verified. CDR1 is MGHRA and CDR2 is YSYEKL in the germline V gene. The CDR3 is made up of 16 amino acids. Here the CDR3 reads CASSQDRASQYYGYTF.

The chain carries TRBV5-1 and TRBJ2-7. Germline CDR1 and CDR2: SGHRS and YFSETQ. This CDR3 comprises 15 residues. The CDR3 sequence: CASSLDYTYSYEQYF.

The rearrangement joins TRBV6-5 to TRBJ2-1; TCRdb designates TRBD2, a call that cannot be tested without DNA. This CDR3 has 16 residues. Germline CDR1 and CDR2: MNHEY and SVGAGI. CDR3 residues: CASSLRGGDSYNEQFF.

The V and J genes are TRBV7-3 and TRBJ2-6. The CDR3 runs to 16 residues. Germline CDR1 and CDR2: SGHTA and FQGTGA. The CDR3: CASSLTSGRGANVLTF.

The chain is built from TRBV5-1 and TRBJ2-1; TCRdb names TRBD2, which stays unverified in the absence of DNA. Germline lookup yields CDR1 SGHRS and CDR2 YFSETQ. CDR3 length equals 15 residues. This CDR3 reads CASSLAFGGANEQFF.

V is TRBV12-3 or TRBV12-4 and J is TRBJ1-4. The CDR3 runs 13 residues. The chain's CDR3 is CASSLERGRLLIF.

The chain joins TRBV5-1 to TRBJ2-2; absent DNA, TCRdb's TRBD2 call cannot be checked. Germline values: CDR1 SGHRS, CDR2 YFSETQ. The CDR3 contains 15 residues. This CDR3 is CASSLRLAGDGELFF.

CDR3 sequence: CASSPGGGFEQFF. The chain carries TRBV4-3 and TRBJ2-1; checking the TCRdb D call of TRBD1 is not possible without DNA. The CDR3 contains 13 residues. The germline gives CDR1 LGHNA, CDR2 YSLEER.

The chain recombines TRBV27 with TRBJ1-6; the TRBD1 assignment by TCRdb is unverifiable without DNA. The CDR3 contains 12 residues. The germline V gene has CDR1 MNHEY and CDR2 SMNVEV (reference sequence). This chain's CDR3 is CASTSRGSPLHF.

The CDR3 reads CASSYLGDPYGYTF. This chain connects TRBV12-3 or TRBV12-4 to TRBJ1-2. This CDR3 region has 14 residues.

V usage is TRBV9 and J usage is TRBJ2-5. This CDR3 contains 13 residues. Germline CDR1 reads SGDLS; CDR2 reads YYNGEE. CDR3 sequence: CASSVENQKTQYF.

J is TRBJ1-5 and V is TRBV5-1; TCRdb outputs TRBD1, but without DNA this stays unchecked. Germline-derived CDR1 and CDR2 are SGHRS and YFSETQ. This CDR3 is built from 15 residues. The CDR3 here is CASSLEGGMGQPQHF.

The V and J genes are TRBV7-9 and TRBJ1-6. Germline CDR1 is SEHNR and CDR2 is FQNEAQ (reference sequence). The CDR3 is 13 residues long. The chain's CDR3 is CASSLYEDSPLHF.

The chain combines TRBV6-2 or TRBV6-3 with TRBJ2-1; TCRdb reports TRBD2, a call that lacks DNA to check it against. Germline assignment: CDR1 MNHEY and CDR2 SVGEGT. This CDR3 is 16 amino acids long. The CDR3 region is CASRGSTGLAGYKQFF.

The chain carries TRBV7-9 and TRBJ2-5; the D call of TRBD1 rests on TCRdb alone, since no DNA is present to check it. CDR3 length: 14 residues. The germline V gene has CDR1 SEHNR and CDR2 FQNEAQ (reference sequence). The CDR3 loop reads CASSSPPRVGTQYF.

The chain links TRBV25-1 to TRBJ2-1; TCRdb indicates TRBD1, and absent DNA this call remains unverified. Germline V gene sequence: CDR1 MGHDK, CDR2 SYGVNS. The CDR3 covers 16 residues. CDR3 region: CASSATRDRGHGSRFF.

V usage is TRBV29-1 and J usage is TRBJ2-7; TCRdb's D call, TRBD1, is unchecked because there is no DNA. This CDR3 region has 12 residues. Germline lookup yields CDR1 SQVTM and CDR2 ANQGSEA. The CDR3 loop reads CSARVSVYEQYF.

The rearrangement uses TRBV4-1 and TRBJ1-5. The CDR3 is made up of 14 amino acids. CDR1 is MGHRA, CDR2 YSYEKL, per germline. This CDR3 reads CASSQDWGNQPQHF.

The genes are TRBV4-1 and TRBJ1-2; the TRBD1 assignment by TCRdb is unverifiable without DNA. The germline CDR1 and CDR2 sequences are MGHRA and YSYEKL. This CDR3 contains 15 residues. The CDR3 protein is CASSQDSGGDYGYTF.

CDR3 loop: CASSEYSPGRYEQYF. The rearrangement links TRBV25-1 to TRBJ2-7; with no DNA, the TCRdb D assignment of TRBD2 cannot be verified. Germline V CDR1 and CDR2: MGHDK, SYGVNS. This CDR3 region has 15 residues.

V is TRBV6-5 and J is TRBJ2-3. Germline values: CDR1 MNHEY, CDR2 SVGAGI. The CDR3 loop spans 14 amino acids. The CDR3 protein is CASSYTPRTDTQYF.

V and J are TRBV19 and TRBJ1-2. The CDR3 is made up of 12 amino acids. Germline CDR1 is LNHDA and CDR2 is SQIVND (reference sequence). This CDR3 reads CASSIRDYGYTF.